Listed here are 2 T cell receptor beta chains from one sample, sequenced in a study of early stage breast cancer tumors. Sequencing was performed with immunoSEQ multiplex PCR; in TCRdb, only in-frame clones are kept and a portion is missing. The repertoire has about 41,000 clones, around 69% of them found once; the top ten carry roughly 6.8%. Sequences were obtained from blood. These receptors all stem from a person aged 45 to 59 with breast cancer.

V is TRBV28 and J is TRBJ2-5; 11 positions agree with TRBD2. V lost 8 bases to trimming and J lost 2 bases; unmatched junction nucleotides: 10. Germline values: CDR1 MDHEN, CDR2 SYDVKM. The CDR3 consists of 16 residues. The CDR3 sequence is CASSGRTSGRQETQYF. DNA of the CDR3: TGTGCCAGCTCCGGTCGGACTAGCGGGCGGCAAGAGACCCAGTACTTC.

The rearrangement links TRBV10-3 to TRBJ1-1, with TRBD1 matching over 8 bases. The CDR3 runs 14 residues. Germline V CDR1 and CDR2: ENHRY, SYGVKD. V lost 4 bases to trimming and J lost 1 base; unmatched junction nucleotides: 2. CDR3 in amino acids: CAISVDRGNTEAFF. CDR3 in DNA: TGTGCCATCAGTGTCGACAGGGGGAACACTGAAGCTTTCTTT.